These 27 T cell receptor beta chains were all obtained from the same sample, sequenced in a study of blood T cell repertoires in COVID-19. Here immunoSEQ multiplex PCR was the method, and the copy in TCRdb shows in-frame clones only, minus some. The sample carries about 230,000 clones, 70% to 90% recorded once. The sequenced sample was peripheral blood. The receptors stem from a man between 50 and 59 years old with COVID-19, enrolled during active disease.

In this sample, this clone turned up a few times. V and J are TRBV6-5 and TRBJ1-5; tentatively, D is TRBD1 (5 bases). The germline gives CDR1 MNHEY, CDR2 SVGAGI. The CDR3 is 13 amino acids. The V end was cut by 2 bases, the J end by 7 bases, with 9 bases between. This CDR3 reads CASSYDRSQPQHF. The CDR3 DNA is TGTGCCAGCAGTTACGACAGAAGCCAGCCCCAGCATTTT.

CDR3 in amino acids: CASSPGGRSYEQYF. The DNA of the CDR3 is TGTGCCAGCTCACCAGGGGGCAGATCCTACGAGCAGTACTTC. This sequence joins TRBV18 and TRBJ2-7; D may be TRBD1 (6 bases). From germline, CDR1 is KGHSH and CDR2 LQKENI. The CDR3 runs 14 residues. Trimming pared 2 bases from V and 1 base from J, leaving 9 bases between.

DNA for the CDR3: TGTGCCACCAGCAGAGATACGGGGAGCTCCTACGAGCAGTACTTC. Protein sequence: CATSRDTGSSYEQYF. The rearrangement uses TRBV15 and TRBJ2-7, with D possibly being TRBD2 (5 bases). The germline CDR1 and CDR2 sequences are LNHNV and YYDKDF (reference sequence). The length of the CDR3 is 15 residues. V gave up 0 bases and J gave up 0 bases, with 9 bases separating them.

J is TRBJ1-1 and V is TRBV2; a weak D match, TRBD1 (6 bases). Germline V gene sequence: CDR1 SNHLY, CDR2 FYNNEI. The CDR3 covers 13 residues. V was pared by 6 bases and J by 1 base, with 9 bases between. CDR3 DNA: TGTGCCAGCAGGGTACAGGGGAACACTGAAGCTTTCTTT. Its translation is CASRVQGNTEAFF.

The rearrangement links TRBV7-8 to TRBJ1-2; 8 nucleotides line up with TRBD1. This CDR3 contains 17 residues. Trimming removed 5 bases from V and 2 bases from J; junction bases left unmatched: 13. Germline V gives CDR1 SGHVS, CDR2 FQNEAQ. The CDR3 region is CASSARTGTTGNYGYTF. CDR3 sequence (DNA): TGTGCCAGCAGCGCGCGGACAGGGACAACCGGAAACTATGGCTACACCTTC. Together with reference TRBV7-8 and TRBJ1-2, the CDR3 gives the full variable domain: GAGVSQSPRYKVAKRGQDVALRCDPISGHVSLFWYQQALGQGPEFLTYFQNEAQLDKSGLPSDRFFAERPEGSVSTLKIQRTQQEDSAVYLCASSARTGTTGNYGYTFGSGTRLTVV.

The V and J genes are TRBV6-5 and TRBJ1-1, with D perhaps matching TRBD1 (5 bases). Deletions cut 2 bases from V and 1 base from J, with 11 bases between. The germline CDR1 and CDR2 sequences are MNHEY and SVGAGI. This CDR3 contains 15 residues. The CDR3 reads CASSYGAAANTEAFF. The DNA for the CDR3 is TGTGCCAGCAGTTACGGGGCGGCGGCGAACACTGAAGCTTTCTTT.

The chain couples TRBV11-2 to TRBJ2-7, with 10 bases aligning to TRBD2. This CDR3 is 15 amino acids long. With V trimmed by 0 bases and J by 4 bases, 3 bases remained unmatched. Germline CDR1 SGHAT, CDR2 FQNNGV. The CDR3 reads CASSLELAGKYEQYF. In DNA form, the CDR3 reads TGTGCCAGCAGCTTAGAACTAGCGGGAAAATACGAGCAGTACTTC.

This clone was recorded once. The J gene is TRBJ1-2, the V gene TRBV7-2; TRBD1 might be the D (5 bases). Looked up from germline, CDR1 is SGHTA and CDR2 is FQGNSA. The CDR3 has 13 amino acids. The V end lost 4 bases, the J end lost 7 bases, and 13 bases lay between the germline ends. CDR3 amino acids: CASSYQGISGYTF. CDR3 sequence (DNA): TGTGCCAGCAGCTATCAGGGAATCTCTGGCTACACCTTC.

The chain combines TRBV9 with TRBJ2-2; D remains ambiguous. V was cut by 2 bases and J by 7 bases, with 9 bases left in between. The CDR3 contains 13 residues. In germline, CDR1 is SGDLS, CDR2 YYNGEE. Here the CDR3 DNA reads TGTGCCAGCAGCGTCAGCGAGTTCGGGGAGCTGTTTTTT. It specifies CASSVSEFGELFF.

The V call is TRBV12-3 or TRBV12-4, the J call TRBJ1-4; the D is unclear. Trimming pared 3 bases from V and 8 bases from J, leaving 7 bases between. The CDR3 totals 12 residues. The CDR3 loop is CASSLVAEKLFF. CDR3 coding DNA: TGTGCCAGCAGTTTGGTAGCCGAAAAACTGTTTTTT.

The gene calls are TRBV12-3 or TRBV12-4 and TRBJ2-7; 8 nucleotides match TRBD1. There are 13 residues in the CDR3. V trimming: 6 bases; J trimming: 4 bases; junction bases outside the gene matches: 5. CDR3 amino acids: CASRGTGMYEQYF. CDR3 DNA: TGTGCCAGCAGGGGGACAGGCATGTACGAGCAGTACTTC.

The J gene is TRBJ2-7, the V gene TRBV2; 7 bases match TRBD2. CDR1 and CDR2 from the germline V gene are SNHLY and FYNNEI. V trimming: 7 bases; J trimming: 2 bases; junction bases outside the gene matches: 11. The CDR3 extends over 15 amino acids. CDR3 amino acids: CASNLGLSGTYEQYF. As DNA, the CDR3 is TGTGCCAGCAACCTGGGACTATCAGGGACCTACGAGCAGTACTTC.

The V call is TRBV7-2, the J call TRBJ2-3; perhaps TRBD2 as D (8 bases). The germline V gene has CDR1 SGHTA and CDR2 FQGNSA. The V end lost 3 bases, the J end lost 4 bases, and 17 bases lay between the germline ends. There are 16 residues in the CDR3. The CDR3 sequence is CASSFRLAQGADTQYF. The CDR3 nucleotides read TGTGCCAGCAGCTTCCGACTAGCGCAGGGGGCAGATACGCAGTATTTT.

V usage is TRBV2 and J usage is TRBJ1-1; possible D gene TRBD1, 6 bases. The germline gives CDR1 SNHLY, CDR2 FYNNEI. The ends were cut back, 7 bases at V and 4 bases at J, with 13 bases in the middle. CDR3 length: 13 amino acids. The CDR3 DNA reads TGTGCCAGCACCCTACAGGGAAGCACTGAAGCTTTCTTT. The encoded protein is CASTLQGSTEAFF.

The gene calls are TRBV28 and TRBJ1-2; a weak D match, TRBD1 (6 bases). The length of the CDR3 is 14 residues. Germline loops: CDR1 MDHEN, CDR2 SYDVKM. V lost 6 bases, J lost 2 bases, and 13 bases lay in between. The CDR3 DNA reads TGTGCCAGCAGCACACCGGGACACAACTATGGCTACACCTTC. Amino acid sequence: CASSTPGHNYGYTF.

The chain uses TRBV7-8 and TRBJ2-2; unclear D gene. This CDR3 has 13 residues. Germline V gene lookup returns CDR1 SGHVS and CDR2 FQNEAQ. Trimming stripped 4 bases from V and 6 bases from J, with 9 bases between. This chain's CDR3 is CASSSHLAGELFF. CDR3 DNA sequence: TGTGCCAGCAGCTCCCATCTAGCCGGGGAGCTGTTTTTT.

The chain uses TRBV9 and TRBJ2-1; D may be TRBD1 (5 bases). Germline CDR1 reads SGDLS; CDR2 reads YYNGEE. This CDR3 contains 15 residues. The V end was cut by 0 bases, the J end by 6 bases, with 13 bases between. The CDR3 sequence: CASSVVGVGSNEQFF. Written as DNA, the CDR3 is TGTGCCAGCAGCGTAGTAGGGGTAGGTTCCAATGAGCAGTTCTTC. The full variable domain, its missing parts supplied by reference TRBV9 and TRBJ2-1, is DSGVTQTPKHLITATGQRVTLRCSPRSGDLSVYWYQQSLDQGLQFLIQYYNGEERAKGNILERFSAQQFPDLHSELNLSSLELGDSALYFCASSVVGVGSNEQFFGPGTRLTVL.

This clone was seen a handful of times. The CDR3 sequence is CASSQTGVTNEKLFF. CDR3 DNA: TGTGCCAGTAGTCAAACAGGGGTGACTAATGAAAAACTGTTTTTT. The rearrangement joins TRBV19 to TRBJ1-4, with 7 bases lining up with TRBD1. There are 15 residues in the CDR3. Germline loops: CDR1 LNHDA, CDR2 SQIVND (reference sequence). The V gene end was trimmed by 5 bases and the J gene end by 2 bases; junction bases not matched to a gene: 5.

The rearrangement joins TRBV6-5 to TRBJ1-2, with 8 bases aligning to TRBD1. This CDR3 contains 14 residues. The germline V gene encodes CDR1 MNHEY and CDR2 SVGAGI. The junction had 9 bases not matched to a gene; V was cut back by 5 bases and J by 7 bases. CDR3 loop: CASSPTQGALGYTF. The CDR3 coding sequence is TGTGCCAGCAGTCCAACTCAGGGGGCCCTTGGCTACACCTTC.

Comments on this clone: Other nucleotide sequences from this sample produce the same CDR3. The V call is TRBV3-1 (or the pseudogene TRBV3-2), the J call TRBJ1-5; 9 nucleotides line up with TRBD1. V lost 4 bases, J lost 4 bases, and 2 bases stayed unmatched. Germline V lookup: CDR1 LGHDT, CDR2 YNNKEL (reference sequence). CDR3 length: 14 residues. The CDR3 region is CASSLGTGNQPQHF. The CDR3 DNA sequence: TGTGCCAGCAGCCTCGGGACAGGGAATCAGCCCCAGCATTTT.

The CDR3 DNA follows: TGTGCCAGCAGACCTCAGGGGTGGAATGAGCAGTTCTTC. As protein: CASRPQGWNEQFF. The gene calls are TRBV5-5 and TRBJ2-1, with D perhaps TRBD1 (6 bases). V lost 5 bases, J lost 7 bases, and 13 bases lay in between. Germline V lookup: CDR1 SGHKS, CDR2 YYEKEE (reference sequence). CDR3 length: 13 amino acids.

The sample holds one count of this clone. The CDR3 protein is CASSLAGTTTYNEQFF. CDR3 bases: TGTGCCAGCAGCTTAGCGGGGACTACGACCTACAATGAGCAGTTCTTC. The chain recombines TRBV7-6 with TRBJ2-1; 7 bases match TRBD2. This CDR3 spans 16 amino acids. V lost 0 bases and J lost 2; bases outside the gene matches: 4. Looked up from germline, CDR1 is SGHVS and CDR2 is FNYEAQ.

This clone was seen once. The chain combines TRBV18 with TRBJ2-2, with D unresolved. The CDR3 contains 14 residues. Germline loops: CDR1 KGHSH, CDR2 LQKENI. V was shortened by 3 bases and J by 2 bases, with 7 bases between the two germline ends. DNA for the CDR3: TGTGCCAGCTCACCGGGCCCTAACACCGGGGAGCTGTTTTTT. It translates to CASSPGPNTGELFF.

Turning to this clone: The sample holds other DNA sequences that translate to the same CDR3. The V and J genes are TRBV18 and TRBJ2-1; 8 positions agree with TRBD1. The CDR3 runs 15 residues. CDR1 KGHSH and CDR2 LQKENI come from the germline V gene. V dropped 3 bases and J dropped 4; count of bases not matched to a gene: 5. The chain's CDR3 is CASSPGQGGYNEQFF. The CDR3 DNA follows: TGTGCCAGCTCACCCGGACAGGGAGGATACAATGAGCAGTTCTTC.

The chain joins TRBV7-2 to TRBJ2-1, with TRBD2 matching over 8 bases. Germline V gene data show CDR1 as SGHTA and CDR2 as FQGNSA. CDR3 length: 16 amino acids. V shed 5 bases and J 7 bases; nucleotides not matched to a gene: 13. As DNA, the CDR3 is TGTGCCAGCAGCGACAGCGGGGGAGTCCCTCGGAATGAGCAGTTCTTC. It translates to CASSDSGGVPRNEQFF. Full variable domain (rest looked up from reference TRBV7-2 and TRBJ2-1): GAGVSQSPSNKVTEKGKDVELRCDPISGHTALYWYRQSLGQGLEFLIYFQGNSAPDKSGLPSDRFSAERTGGSVSTLTIQRTQQEDSAVYLCASSDSGGVPRNEQFFGPGTRLTVL.

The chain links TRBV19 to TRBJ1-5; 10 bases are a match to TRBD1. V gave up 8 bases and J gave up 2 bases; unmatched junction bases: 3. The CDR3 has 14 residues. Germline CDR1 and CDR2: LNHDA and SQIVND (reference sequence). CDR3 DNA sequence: TGTGCCAGTGGGGGGACAGGGGGCAATCAGCCCCAGCATTTT. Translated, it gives CASGGTGGNQPQHF.

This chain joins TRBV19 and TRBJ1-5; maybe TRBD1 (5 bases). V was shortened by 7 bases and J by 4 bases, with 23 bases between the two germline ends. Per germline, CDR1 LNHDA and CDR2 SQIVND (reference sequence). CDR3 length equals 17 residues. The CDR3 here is CASINQGGQGGNQPQHF. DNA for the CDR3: TGTGCCAGTATTAACCAGGGTGGGCAGGGAGGAAATCAGCCCCAGCATTTT.